This T cell receptor beta chain is from a study of vaccination effects on CD4 cells after COVID-19. Whole-study results and caveats: Convalescent patients numbered few in the study; early post-infection timepoints were missing entirely. Clonal contraction was marked in infection- and vaccine-induced clones late after vaccination.

This table comes from immunoSEQ multiplex PCR, and its TCRdb copy is limited to in-frame clones, with some not included. The sample carries tens of thousands of clones, roughly 80% recorded once. There are 15 residues in the CDR3. The J segment lost 3 bases and the V segment lost 3 bases, leaving 7 bases of the junction unmatched. The germline V gene encodes CDR1 SNHLY and CDR2 FYNNEI. ViraFEST expansion of antigen-specific CD4+ T cells with viral peptide pools preceded sequencing. Cultured cells yielded isolated CD4+ T cells after less than 11 days. Participants each got two BNT162b2 or mRNA-1273 vaccine doses. Cultures of fewer than 2.5 million PBMC per well contained 9 to 10 IU/ml IL-2 plus 10 ug/ml peptides. Both day 3 and day 7 saw half the medium replaced with IL-2 medium. In regard to this clone: Its antigen is not known.

The input for sequencing was CD4+ T cells from PBMCs cultured with HCoV-NL63 spike peptides, taken after COVID-19 vaccination. This chain links TRBV2 with TRBJ1-1; 7 bases align to TRBD1. The origin of this receptor is a human donor who received a COVID-19 vaccine. The chain's CDR3 is CASSDMDRFDTEAFF. The CDR3, as DNA: TGTGCCAGCAGTGACATGGACAGGTTCGACACTGAAGCTTTCTTT.